Following are 24 T cell receptor beta chains from one sample sequenced in a study of human T cells and chemical hapten exposure. Described time point: healthy volunteer bleed at 6 weeks. The template was total RNA from unfractionated whole blood. Each CDR3 protein gets one entry after TCRdb re-called the RACE reads with MiXCR. The sample lists roughly 80,000 distinct CDR3 sequences; about 8.6% were seen once. Sequencing used whole blood. The receptor source for this set is a female donor in good health. Some clones in this sample may be carry-over from other donors' samples.

This clonotype was counted many times. The V gene is TRBV18, the J gene TRBJ2-3; the D is unclear. Trimming left V 6 bases short and J 0 bases short, with 7 bases between. The CDR3 is made up of 13 amino acids. CDR1 and CDR2 (germline): KGHSH, LQKENI. Here the CDR3 reads CASSPTSTDTQYF. In DNA, the CDR3 is TGTGCCAGCTCTCCAACTAGCACAGATACGCAGTATTTT. The full variable domain, in which reference TRBV18 and TRBJ2-3 provide the parts outside the CDR3, is NAGVMQNPRHLVRRRGQEARLRCSPMKGHSHVYWYRQLPEEGLKFMVYLQKENIIDESGMPKERFSAEFPKEGPSILRIQQVVRGDSAAYFCASSPTSTDTQYFGPGTRLTVL.

This clonotype was seen only a few times. This chain links TRBV20-1 with TRBJ2-7; the match to TRBD1 covers 7 bases. Germline V gene sequence: CDR1 DFQATT, CDR2 SNEGSKA (reference sequence). V shed 1 base, J shed 2 bases, and the junction held 5 bases outside the gene matches. The length of the CDR3 is 14 residues. The CDR3 is CSARAMTGTYEQYF. For the CDR3, the DNA is TGCAGTGCTAGAGCGATGACAGGGACCTACGAGCAGTACTTC.

This chain's CDR3 is CASSQVQGANQPQHF. The DNA of the CDR3 is TGCGCCAGCAGCCAGGTACAGGGGGCCAATCAGCCCCAGCATTTT. The chain links TRBV4-1 to TRBJ1-5, with 9 nucleotides matching TRBD1. There are 15 residues in the CDR3. Germline V gene lookup returns CDR1 MGHRA and CDR2 YSYEKL. V was clipped by 3 bases and J by 3 bases; unmatched bases: 3.

The rearrangement uses TRBV7-6 and TRBJ1-4, with D possibly being TRBD1 (6 bases). This CDR3 comprises 13 residues. Germline CDR1 reads SGHVS; CDR2 reads FNYEAQ. Trimming shortened V by 5 bases and J by 7 bases, and 11 bases separated the two germline ends. Here the CDR3 DNA reads TGTGCCAGCAGCCTAAACAGGGCTGAAAAACTGTTTTTT. Protein product: CASSLNRAEKLFF.

There are many counts of this clonotype. V usage is TRBV20-1 and J usage is TRBJ1-5; D possibly corresponds to TRBD1 (6 bases). Trimming took off 0 bases at V and 2 bases at J, with 8 bases between the two ends. The CDR3 extends over 14 amino acids. Looked up from germline, CDR1 is DFQATT and CDR2 is SNEGSKA (reference sequence). DNA for the CDR3: TGCAGTGCTAGAGAGGGGGCTGGCAATCAGCCCCAGCATTTT. This encodes CSAREGAGNQPQHF.

The chain is built from TRBV5-1 and TRBJ2-7; D perhaps matches TRBD1 (6 bases). CDR3 length: 14 residues. Germline lookup yields CDR1 SGHRS and CDR2 YFSETQ. The ends were cut back, 1 base at V and 7 bases at J, with 15 bases in the middle. CDR3 bases: TGCGCCAGCAGCTTGAATCTGGGGGCGACTGAGCAGTACTTC. Translation gives CASSLNLGATEQYF. The full variable domain, its missing parts supplied by reference TRBV5-1 and TRBJ2-7, is KAGVTQTPRYLIKTRGQQVTLSCSPISGHRSVSWYQQTPGQGLQFLFEYFSETQRNKGNFPGRFSGRQFSNSRSEMNVSTLELGDSALYLCASSLNLGATEQYFGPGTRLTVT.

This clonotype turned up a few times. The CDR3 is CASSHSVRTQYF. DNA of the CDR3: TGTGCCAGCAGCCACAGCGTCAGAACGCAGTATTTT. This chain joins TRBV14 and TRBJ2-3; no definite D call. The CDR3 has 12 amino acids. The V end lost 3 bases, the J end lost 9 bases, and 10 bases lay between the germline ends. Germline V gene lookup returns CDR1 SGHDN and CDR2 FVKESK.

The chain links TRBV5-4 to TRBJ2-3; unclear D gene. The CDR3 runs to 14 residues. Per germline, CDR1 SGHNT and CDR2 YYREEE (reference sequence). Trimming shortened V by 2 bases and J by 2 bases, and 9 bases separated the two germline ends. The CDR3 reads CASSFTTTTDTQYF. For the CDR3, the DNA is TGTGCCAGCAGCTTCACCACCACCACAGATACGCAGTATTTT.

This clonotype was seen a few times. The chain carries TRBV28 and TRBJ1-3; no definite D call. Trimming stripped 2 bases from V and 0 bases from J, with 8 bases between. CDR1 MDHEN and CDR2 SYDVKM come from the germline V gene. The CDR3 is 15 amino acids. The CDR3 loop reads CASSLLQFSGNTIYF. The CDR3 bases are TGTGCCAGCAGTTTACTACAGTTCTCTGGAAACACCATATATTTT.

This clonotype was seen a few times. The chain employs TRBV5-1 and TRBJ2-1; D might be TRBD1 or TRBD2, each matching 5 bases. V lost 2 bases to trimming and J lost 0 bases, with 9 bases between them. There are 15 residues in the CDR3. Germline V gene sequence: CDR1 SGHRS, CDR2 YFSETQ. CDR3 protein: CASSFEGSSYNEQFF. The CDR3 DNA sequence: TGCGCCAGCAGCTTTGAGGGGAGCTCCTACAATGAGCAGTTCTTC.

This clonotype was seen only a few times. The gene calls are TRBV10-3 and TRBJ2-6, with 11 bases fitting TRBD2. This CDR3 comprises 19 residues. Germline CDR1 and CDR2: ENHRY and SYGVKD. V was pared by 4 bases and J by 0 bases, with 8 bases of the junction left unmatched. CDR3 bases: TGTGCCATCAGTGTTGATAGCGGGGGGGGGAGCTCTGGGGCCAACGTCCTGACTTTC. It codes for CAISVDSGGGSSGANVLTF.

This clonotype turned up a few times. V gene TRBV5-1 combines with J gene TRBJ2-3; weak D call: TRBD2 (6 bases). CDR3 length: 14 amino acids. Germline CDR1 and CDR2: SGHRS and YFSETQ. Trimming shortened V by 6 bases and J by 2 bases, and 13 bases separated the two germline ends. The CDR3 nucleotides read TGCGCCAGCACGGAGGGCGGGGACACAGATACGCAGTATTTT. Translating gives CASTEGGDTDTQYF.

This clonotype was found a few times. The CDR3 spells CASSLAGTAYGYTF. CDR3 coding DNA: TGTGCCAGCAGCTTAGCGGGGACGGCATATGGCTACACCTTC. The chain joins TRBV7-8 to TRBJ1-2; possibly TRBD1 for D (5 bases). The CDR3 consists of 14 residues. CDR1 is SGHVS and CDR2 is FQNEAQ in the germline V gene. Trimming took off 0 bases at V and 5 bases at J, with 10 bases between the two ends. The entire variable domain, with the rest obtained from reference TRBV7-8 and TRBJ1-2, is as follows: GAGVSQSPRYKVAKRGQDVALRCDPISGHVSLFWYQQALGQGPEFLTYFQNEAQLDKSGLPSDRFFAERPEGSVSTLKIQRTQQEDSAVYLCASSLAGTAYGYTFGSGTRLTVV.

The chain has TRBV11-2 and TRBJ1-1; tentative D call: TRBD1 (5 bases). V lost 1 base and J lost 8, with 8 bases in between. The CDR3 has 12 amino acids. CDR1 is SGHAT and CDR2 is FQNNGV in the germline V gene. The CDR3, as DNA: TGTGCCAGCAGCTTAGTGCGGACAGAAGCTTTCTTT. This sequence encodes CASSLVRTEAFF.

This clonotype was found many times. This chain links TRBV28 with TRBJ1-2; TRBD1 is a possible D gene (6 bases). Trimming took 6 bases from V and 4 from J, leaving 18 bases between them. CDR3 size: 15 residues. Germline values: CDR1 MDHEN, CDR2 SYDVKM. The CDR3 DNA sequence: TGTGCCAGCAGCCCCACAGGGACTTCTAGCTATGGCTACACCTTC. Protein: CASSPTGTSSYGYTF.

The CDR3 region is CASSLASGTSPTDTQYF. The CDR3 DNA reads as TGTGCCAGCAGCTTAGCGTCCGGGACTAGCCCCACAGATACGCAGTATTTT. The rearrangement links TRBV7-9 to TRBJ2-3; TRBD2 aligns across 9 bases. The CDR3 contains 17 residues. The germline CDR1 and CDR2 sequences are SEHNR and FQNEAQ (reference sequence). With V trimmed by 0 bases and J by 2 bases, 6 bases remained unmatched. Combining the CDR3 with reference TRBV7-9 and TRBJ2-3 gives the whole variable domain DTGVSQNPRHKITKRGQNVTFRCDPISEHNRLYWYRQTLGQGPEFLTYFQNEAQLEKSRLLSDRFSAERPKGSFSTLEIQRTEQGDSAMYLCASSLASGTSPTDTQYFGPGTRLTVL.

The V gene is TRBV19, the J gene TRBJ2-6; 12 nucleotides line up with TRBD1. V shed 7 bases, J shed 0 bases, and the junction held 10 bases outside the gene matches. Germline V lookup: CDR1 LNHDA, CDR2 SQIVND (reference sequence). The CDR3 loop spans 19 amino acids. CDR3 residues: CASTTGTGGVGSGANVLTF. The CDR3 DNA reads TGTGCCAGTACGACCGGGACAGGGGGCGTAGGCTCTGGGGCCAACGTCCTGACTTTC.

This clonotype was detected ten times or more. V gene TRBV29-1 combines with J gene TRBJ2-7; a possible D gene is TRBD1 (6 bases). CDR1 and CDR2 (germline): SQVTM, ANQGSEA. The CDR3 consists of 12 residues. V was shortened by 5 bases and J by 1 base, with 9 bases between the two germline ends. CDR3 nucleotides: TGCAGCGTTTCCCAGGGGTCCTACGAGCAGTACTTC. As protein: CSVSQGSYEQYF.

The table lists this clonotype with many counts. The chain is built from TRBV29-1 and TRBJ1-1, with 7 bases identical to TRBD1. V dropped 5 bases and J dropped 3; count of bases not matched to a gene: 9. Germline values: CDR1 SQVTM, CDR2 ANQGSEA. The CDR3 covers 14 residues. CDR3 in DNA: TGCAGCGTTCTTACAGGGGATTTGGACACTGAAGCTTTCTTT. Amino acids: CSVLTGDLDTEAFF.

The chain uses TRBV15 and TRBJ2-7; possibly TRBD1 or TRBD2 for D (5 bases each). Germline V gene lookup returns CDR1 LNHNV and CDR2 YYDKDF (reference sequence). V lost 6 bases to trimming and J lost 5 bases, with 17 bases between them. The CDR3 spans 14 residues. The CDR3 bases are TGTGCCACCAGAGAGGGTAGGGGCGTCCACGAGCAGTACTTC. Encoded protein: CATREGRGVHEQYF.

This clonotype was seen a few times. This chain links TRBV29-1 with TRBJ2-3; a possible D gene is TRBD1 (6 bases). Germline CDR1 SQVTM, CDR2 ANQGSEA. This CDR3 contains 13 residues. V was trimmed by 3 bases and J by 0 bases, leaving 7 bases between them. In nucleotides, the CDR3 is TGCAGCGTTGACAGGGGAAGCACAGATACGCAGTATTTT. This sequence encodes CSVDRGSTDTQYF.

The V call is TRBV5-6, the J call TRBJ2-5, with 7 bases lining up with TRBD1. The trim removed 4 bases at V and 5 bases at J, leaving 5 bases unmatched. This CDR3 contains 13 residues. Germline V lookup: CDR1 SGHDT, CDR2 YYEEEE. Written as DNA, the CDR3 is TGTGCCAGCAGCACAGGGGCTGTGGAGACCCAGTACTTC. Translation: CASSTGAVETQYF.

This clonotype was counted a few times. The chain uses TRBV12-3 or TRBV12-4 and TRBJ2-3; 7 bases line up with TRBD1. The CDR3 consists of 14 residues. The V segment lost 7 bases and the J segment 2 bases; nucleotides outside the gene matches: 6. The CDR3 protein is CASKATGFTDTQYF. CDR3 nucleotides: TGTGCCAGCAAAGCGACAGGGTTCACAGATACGCAGTATTTT.

This clonotype was picked up a small number of times. This sequence joins TRBV12-3 or TRBV12-4 and TRBJ1-6; D is unresolved. The CDR3 totals 13 residues. The V gene lost 4 bases and the J gene lost 9 bases, with 10 bases spanning the gap. CDR3 in amino acids: CASSSVIGSPLHF. The CDR3 bases are TGTGCCAGCAGTTCCGTAATCGGTTCACCCCTCCACTTT.